This passage covers 18 T cell receptor beta chains from one sample sequenced in a study of response to subunit inactivated influenza vaccine. Each CDR3 protein is one row after TCRdb ran MiXCR on the RT-PCR reads. The table includes about 780,000 distinct CDR3 sequences, approximately 18% detected once. The material sequenced was PBMCs from blood, taken around 5 days after vaccination. The receptor set was obtained from a man aged 45-65 years who received an inactivated influenza vaccine.

This clonotype was found a few times. The rearrangement links TRBV4-3 to TRBJ2-7, with 8 positions matching TRBD1. The junction had 3 bases not matched to a gene; V was cut back by 0 bases and J by 2 bases. CDR3 size: 15 residues. Germline V CDR1 and CDR2: LGHNA, YSLEER. The CDR3 here is CASSQDGQGTYEQYF. CDR3 nucleotides: TGCGCCAGCAGCCAAGACGGACAGGGAACCTACGAGCAGTACTTC.

A remark on this clonotype: Given the absence of the conserved phenylalanine or tryptophan at the CDR3 end, a read error is likely. No DNA is shown, since the ends of the CDR3 on it are uncertain; the CDR3 is the one TCRdb lists. The rearrangement links TRBV28 to TRBJ1-1; the table assigns TRBD1, which was not confirmed against the DNA. The CDR3 sequence runs 10 residues, both termini included. Germline V gives CDR1 MDHEN, CDR2 SYDVKM. CDR3: CASSSTGGAL.

This clonotype was counted between two and nine times. This rearrangement joins TRBV20-1 to TRBJ2-1; 12 bases line up with TRBD2. The germline V gene has CDR1 DFQATT and CDR2 SNEGSKA (reference sequence). This CDR3 has 16 amino acids. With 4 bases clipped from V and 2 bases from J, the junction kept 6 bases outside the gene matches. The CDR3: CSANPLAGGAYNEQFF. The CDR3 DNA reads as TGCAGTGCTAACCCACTAGCGGGAGGTGCCTACAATGAGCAGTTCTTC.

A remark on this clonotype: Since a much larger clone is just one base distant, this may be a read error. This chain links TRBV7-2 with TRBJ1-6; no clear D. The CDR3 has 12 amino acids. Germline V CDR1 and CDR2: SGHTA, FQGNSA. V lost 2 bases and J 14 bases, leaving 10 bases between the germline ends. This CDR3 reads CASSLSGLTLHF. CDR3 nucleotides: TGTGCCAGCAGCTTATCGGGGTTAACCCTCCACTTT.

This chain connects TRBV20-1 to TRBJ2-1, with D hard to call. V was pared by 0 bases and J by 3 bases, with 12 bases between. The CDR3 covers 15 residues. Germline loops: CDR1 DFQATT, CDR2 SNEGSKA (reference sequence). CDR3 in amino acids: CSARDRSEYYNEQFF. The CDR3 DNA follows: TGCAGTGCTAGAGATCGCAGCGAGTACTACAATGAGCAGTTCTTC.

Ten or more counts support this clonotype. The chain combines TRBV6-1 with TRBJ2-7; 12 bases are shared with TRBD2. Trimming cost V 5 bases and J 3 bases; bases outside gene matches: 5. CDR3 length equals 15 residues. CDR1 is MNHNS and CDR2 is SASEGT in the germline V gene. In DNA form, the CDR3 reads TGTGCCAGCAGTCAGACTAGCGGGAGTATCTACGAGCAGTACTTC. This sequence encodes CASSQTSGSIYEQYF.

V is TRBV23-1 and J is TRBJ2-2; 11 nucleotides agree with TRBD2. TRBV23-1 is classed as an ORF, of uncertain function. CDR3 length: 21 amino acids. With V trimmed by 4 bases and J by 5 bases, 21 bases remained unmatched. CDR3 amino acids: CASSPRTLIAGGPRGTGELFF. In DNA, the CDR3 is TGCGCCAGCAGTCCCCGCACTTTGATAGCGGGAGGGCCGAGGGGTACCGGGGAGCTGTTTTTT.

This CDR3 reads CASIPVGATEAFF. DNA of the CDR3: TGTGCCAGCATCCCCGTCGGGGCGACTGAAGCTTTCTTT. The V gene is TRBV7-2, the J gene TRBJ1-1; possibly TRBD1 for D (5 bases). CDR1 and CDR2 from the germline V gene are SGHTA and FQGNSA. This CDR3 is 13 amino acids long. The ends were cut back, 7 bases at V and 5 bases at J, with 14 bases in the middle.

This clonotype was detected a few times. The chain uses TRBV10-3 and TRBJ1-6, with a possible D match to TRBD1 (5 bases). CDR1 ENHRY and CDR2 SYGVKD come from the germline V gene. The CDR3 spans 13 residues. V lost 3 bases and J 13 bases, leaving 13 bases between the germline ends. The CDR3 DNA reads as TGTGCCATCAGTGAAACAGGCGGATTTCCCCTCCACTTT. Amino acids: CAISETGGFPLHF.

This clonotype was counted many times. The rearrangement uses TRBV24-1 and TRBJ2-3; the D gene is possibly TRBD1 (6 bases). The ends were cut back, 5 bases at V and 2 bases at J, with 13 bases in the middle. Germline V gene sequence: CDR1 KGHDR, CDR2 SFDVKD. The CDR3 has 15 amino acids. CDR3 nucleotide sequence: TGTGCCACCAGTGGGCTGGGACACTTCACAGATACGCAGTATTTT. Translation gives CATSGLGHFTDTQYF.

V usage is TRBV7-2 and J usage is TRBJ1-5; D ambiguous. Trimming shortened V by 5 bases and J by 3 bases, and 11 bases separated the two germline ends. The V gene's germline CDR1 is SGHTA and CDR2 FQGNSA. The CDR3 covers 14 residues. CDR3 nucleotides: TGTGCCAGCAGCCCGGCTACACCCAATCAGCCCCAGCATTTT. Protein product: CASSPATPNQPQHF.

This chain links TRBV29-1 with TRBJ2-7; 7 bases map to TRBD1. Trimming took 4 bases from V and 2 from J; bases not matched to a gene: 8. The germline V gene has CDR1 SQVTM and CDR2 ANQGSEA. The CDR3 sequence is 14 residues long. DNA for the CDR3: TGCAGCGTTGGGGTAGGGACAGTAACCTACGAGCAGTACTTC. It specifies CSVGVGTVTYEQYF.

This chain joins TRBV24-1 and TRBJ2-3; TRBD1 matches 11 bases. Germline-derived CDR1 and CDR2 are KGHDR and SFDVKD. The CDR3 extends over 17 amino acids. Trimming took 4 bases from V and 8 from J; bases not matched to a gene: 13. The CDR3 region is CATSDPDWTGGPSTQYF. The DNA of the CDR3 is TGTGCCACCAGTGACCCGGATTGGACAGGGGGCCCGAGTACGCAGTATTTT.

The table lists this clonotype with a few counts. This chain uses TRBV6-1 with TRBJ2-2, with 13 positions matching TRBD2. J was trimmed by 7 bases and V by 6 bases; bases with no gene match: 11. The CDR3 covers 17 residues. Germline CDR1 is MNHNS and CDR2 is SASEGT. The CDR3 coding sequence is TGTGCCAGCAGACGCGGACTAGCGGGAGTCGTCGGCGGGGAGCTGTTTTTT. This gives the protein CASRRGLAGVVGGELFF.

This clonotype was recorded many times. The V call is TRBV5-1, the J call TRBJ2-1; D unresolved. V lost 4 bases, J lost 3 bases, and 11 bases lay in between. The germline V gene encodes CDR1 SGHRS and CDR2 YFSETQ. The CDR3 is made up of 14 amino acids. This chain's CDR3 is CASSLETNYNEQFF. CDR3 nucleotide sequence: TGCGCCAGCAGCCTGGAGACAAACTACAATGAGCAGTTCTTC. Together with reference TRBV5-1 and TRBJ2-1, the CDR3 gives the full variable domain: KAGVTQTPRYLIKTRGQQVTLSCSPISGHRSVSWYQQTPGQGLQFLFEYFSETQRNKGNFPGRFSGRQFSNSRSEMNVSTLELGDSALYLCASSLETNYNEQFFGPGTRLTVL.

The chain carries TRBV4-3 and TRBJ2-7; 7 nucleotides line up with TRBD2. The CDR3 is made up of 19 amino acids. The V gene end was trimmed by 0 bases and the J gene end by 1 base; junction bases not matched to a gene: 15. The germline CDR1 and CDR2 sequences are LGHNA and YSLEER. The CDR3 sequence is CASSQELNPGLDSSYEQYF. The CDR3 coding sequence is TGCGCCAGCAGCCAAGAACTAAACCCAGGACTAGACAGTTCCTACGAGCAGTACTTC.

The CDR3 coding sequence is TGCAGCGTTGTAGGCAGTCGGTACCAAGAGACCCAGTACTTC. Amino acids: CSVVGSRYQETQYF. V and J are TRBV29-1 and TRBJ2-5; no definite D call. The CDR3 spans 14 residues. Trimming took off 4 bases at V and 0 bases at J, with 12 bases between the two ends. The germline V gene has CDR1 SQVTM and CDR2 ANQGSEA.

This clonotype was counted many times. The chain links TRBV5-1 to TRBJ2-1; 7 bases align to TRBD2. The V gene's germline CDR1 is SGHRS and CDR2 YFSETQ. The CDR3 covers 14 residues. The V gene end was trimmed by 7 bases and the J gene end by 8 bases; junction bases not matched to a gene: 12. The CDR3 nucleotides are TGCGCCAGCTCCCGTGGGGGGGGTTACGATGAGCAGTTCTTC. This gives the protein CASSRGGGYDEQFF.